Reported below is one T cell receptor (beta chain). The CDR3 is 14 residues long. V lost 3 bases and J lost 11; bases outside the gene matches: 12. The V gene's germline CDR1 is SEHNR and CDR2 FQNEAQ (reference sequence). This entry is derived from a study of cytomegalovirus exposure and HLA in healthy donors. The PCR had 60 Vbeta and 13 Jbeta primers. Measured with immunoSEQ multiplex PCR; TCRdb has only the in-frame clones, and not every one. The sample lists 170,000 or so clones, 80% seen once, with 5% to 7% in the top ten. The chain joins TRBV7-9 to TRBJ1-1; TRBD1 matches at 7 bases. Material: PBMCs. The TCR comes from a middle-aged man in good health and CMV-seronegative. The CDR3: CASSFGDSPSGAFF. Written as DNA, the CDR3 is TGTGCCAGCAGCTTTGGGGACAGTCCATCGGGGGCTTTCTTT.